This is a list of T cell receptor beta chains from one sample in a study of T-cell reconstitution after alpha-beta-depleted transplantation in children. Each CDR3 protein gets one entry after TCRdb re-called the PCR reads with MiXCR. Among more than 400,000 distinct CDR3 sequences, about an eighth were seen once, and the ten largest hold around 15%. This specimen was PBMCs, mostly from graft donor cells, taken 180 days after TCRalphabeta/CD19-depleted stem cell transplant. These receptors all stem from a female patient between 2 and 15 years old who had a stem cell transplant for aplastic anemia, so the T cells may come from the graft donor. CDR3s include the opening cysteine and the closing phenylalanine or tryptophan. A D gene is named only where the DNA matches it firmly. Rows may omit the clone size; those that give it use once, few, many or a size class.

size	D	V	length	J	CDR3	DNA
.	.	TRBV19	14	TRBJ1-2	CASSTDLAVGGYTF	TGTGCCAGTAGTACAGACCTCGCCGTGGGGGGCTACACCTTC
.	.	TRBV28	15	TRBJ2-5	CASSLWFREAETQYF	TGTGCCAGCAGCTTATGGTTCAGGGAAGCGGAGACCCAGTACTTC
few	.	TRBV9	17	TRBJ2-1	CASSIQGGGRTYNEQFF	TGTGCCAGCAGCATCCAGGGGGGAGGGAGGACCTACAATGAGCAGTTCTTC
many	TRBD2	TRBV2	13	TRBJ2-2	CARSGRGTGELFF	TGTGCCAGGAGCGGGAGAGGCACCGGGGAGCTGTTTTTT
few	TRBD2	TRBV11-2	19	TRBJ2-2	CASSPPGLAGGPGTGELFF	TGTGCCAGCAGCCCTCCGGGACTAGCGGGAGGGCCGGGAACCGGGGAGCTGTTTTTT
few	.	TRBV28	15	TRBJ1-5	CASSSLLRVRQPQHF	TGTGCCAGCAGTTCCCTGTTGCGGGTAAGACAGCCCCAGCATTTT
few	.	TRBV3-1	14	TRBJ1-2	CASSQDGRIRGYTF	TGTGCCAGCAGCCAAGATGGGCGGATCCGTGGCTACACCTTC
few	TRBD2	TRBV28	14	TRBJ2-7	CASENGGASYEQYF	TGTGCCAGTGAAAACGGGGGGGCCTCCTACGAGCAGTACTTC
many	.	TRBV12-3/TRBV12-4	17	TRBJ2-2	CASSLPLGTKNTGELFF	TGTGCCAGCAGTCTCCCCCTCGGGACCAAGAACACCGGGGAGCTGTTTTTT
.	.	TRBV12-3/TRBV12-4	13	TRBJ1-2	CASRYRINYGYTF	TGTGCCAGCAGGTATAGGATCAACTATGGCTACACCTTC
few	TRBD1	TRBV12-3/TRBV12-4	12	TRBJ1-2	CASSARGGGYTF	TGTGCCAGCAGTGCCAGGGGGGGGGGCTACACCTTC
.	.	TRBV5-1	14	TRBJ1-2	CASSLGRDPYGYTF	TGCGCCAGCAGCTTGGGCAGGGACCCCTATGGCTACACCTTC
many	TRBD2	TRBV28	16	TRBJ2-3	CASTLAGVRAPDTQYF	TGTGCCAGCACACTAGCGGGAGTACGTGCCCCAGATACGCAGTATTTT
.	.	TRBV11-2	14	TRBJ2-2	CASTSLRTTGELFF	TGTGCCAGCACCTCTTTGCGGACCACCGGGGAGCTGTTTTTT
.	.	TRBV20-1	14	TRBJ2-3	CSASRGLRSDTQYF	TGCAGTGCATCCAGAGGACTAAGGTCAGATACGCAGTATTTT
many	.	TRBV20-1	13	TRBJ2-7	CSATPGTQYEQYF	TGCAGTGCTACCCCCGGGACACAATACGAGCAGTACTTC
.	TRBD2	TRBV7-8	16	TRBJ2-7	CASSLGLAGLFYEQYF	TGTGCCAGCAGCCTCGGACTAGCGGGCTTATTCTACGAGCAGTACTTC
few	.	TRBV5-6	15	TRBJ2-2	CASSFKTVTGGELFF	TGTGCCAGCAGCTTTAAGACAGTGACGGGCGGGGAGCTGTTTTTT
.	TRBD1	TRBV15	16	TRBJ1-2	CATSRGTGGNLHGYTF	TGTGCCACCAGCAGAGGGACAGGTGGAAATCTCCATGGCTACACCTTC
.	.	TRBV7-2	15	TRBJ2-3	CASSLGSHGGDTQYF	TGTGCCAGCAGCCTCGGCTCACACGGGGGAGATACGCAGTATTTT
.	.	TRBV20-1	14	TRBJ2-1	CSARGLGESREQFF	TGCAGTGCTAGAGGGTTGGGGGAGTCTCGGGAGCAGTTCTTC
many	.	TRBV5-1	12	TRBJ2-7	CASSIQGYEQYF	TGCGCCAGCAGCATTCAGGGCTACGAGCAGTACTTC
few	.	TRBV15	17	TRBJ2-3	CATSRILQSLFTDTQYF	TGTGCCACCAGCAGAATTCTACAGAGTTTGTTCACAGATACGCAGTATTTT
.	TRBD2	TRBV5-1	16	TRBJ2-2	CASSLVGLAGAGELFF	TGCGCCAGCAGCTTGGTGGGACTAGCGGGAGCCGGGGAGCTGTTTTTT
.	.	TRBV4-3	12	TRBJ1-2	CASSQVGRSYTF	TGCGCCAGCAGCCAAGTTGGTCGGAGCTACACCTTC
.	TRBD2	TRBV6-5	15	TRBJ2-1	CASSYVSGRGDEQFF	TGTGCCAGCAGTTACGTATCCGGGAGGGGGGATGAGCAGTTCTTC
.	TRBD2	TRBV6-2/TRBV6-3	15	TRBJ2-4	CASSFGGIAKNIQYF	TGTGCCAGCAGCTTCGGGGGGATAGCCAAAAACATTCAGTACTTC
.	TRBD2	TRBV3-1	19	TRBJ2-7	CACSRLRGKGLATTYEQYF	TGTGCCTGCAGCCGCCTCCGGGGTAAGGGACTAGCGACGACCTACGAGCAGTACTTC
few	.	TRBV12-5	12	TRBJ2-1	CASGRGKNEQFF	TGTGCTAGTGGGCGAGGGAAAAATGAGCAGTTCTTC
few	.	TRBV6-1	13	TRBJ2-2	CASSLGTFGELFF	TGTGCCAGCAGCCTCGGGACCTTTGGGGAGCTGTTTTTT
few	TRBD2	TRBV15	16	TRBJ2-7	CATSAVWTSGPYEQYF	TGTGCCACCAGCGCTGTGTGGACTAGCGGCCCCTACGAGCAGTACTTC
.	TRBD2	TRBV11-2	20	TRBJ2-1	CASSISGLAGGSPSYNEQFF	TGTGCCAGCAGCATCTCGGGACTAGCGGGAGGGAGTCCCTCCTACAATGAGCAGTTCTTC
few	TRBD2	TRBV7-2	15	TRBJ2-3	CASGSSGREADTQYF	TGTGCCAGCGGTTCTAGCGGGAGGGAAGCAGATACGCAGTATTTT
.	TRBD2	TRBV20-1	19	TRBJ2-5	CSASRRFAELAGAGETQYF	TGCAGTGCTAGTCGGAGGTTCGCGGAACTAGCGGGAGCTGGAGAGACCCAGTACTTC
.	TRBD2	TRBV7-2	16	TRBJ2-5	CASSSASGSMGETQYF	TGTGCCAGCAGCTCCGCTAGCGGGAGTATGGGAGAGACCCAGTACTTC
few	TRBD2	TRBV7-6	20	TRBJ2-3	CASSFAPGLAGGPSTDTQYF	TGTGCCAGCAGCTTCGCACCGGGACTAGCGGGAGGACCAAGCACAGATACGCAGTATTTT
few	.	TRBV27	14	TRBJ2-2	CASTPFANTGELFF	TGTGCCAGCACCCCTTTCGCGAACACCGGGGAGCTGTTTTTT
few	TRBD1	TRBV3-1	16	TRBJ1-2	CASSQRATGGGYGYTF	TGTGCCAGCAGCCAAAGAGCCACAGGGGGTGGCTATGGCTACACCTTC
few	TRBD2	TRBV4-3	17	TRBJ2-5	CASSQGSVSLAGETQYF	TGCGCCAGCAGCCAAGGGTCAGTTTCTCTAGCGGGAGAGACCCAGTACTTC
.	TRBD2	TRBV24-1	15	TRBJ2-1	CATSDVGLAGSEQFF	TGTGCCACCAGTGATGTAGGACTAGCGGGATCTGAGCAGTTCTTC
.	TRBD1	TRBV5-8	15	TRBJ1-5	CASSWGKGGGQPQHF	TGTGCCAGCAGCTGGGGAAAAGGGGGCGGTCAGCCCCAGCATTTT
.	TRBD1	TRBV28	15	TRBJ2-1	CASSLKTGSDNEQFF	TGTGCCAGCAGCCTAAAGACAGGGAGCGACAATGAGCAGTTCTTC
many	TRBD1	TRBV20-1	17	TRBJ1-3	CSARDSSPTGYGNTIYF	TGCAGTGCTAGAGATTCCTCTCCGACAGGGTATGGAAACACCATATATTTT
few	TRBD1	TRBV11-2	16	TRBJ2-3	CASSFRQGNGTDTQYF	TGTGCCAGCAGCTTTCGACAGGGGAACGGCACAGATACGCAGTATTTT
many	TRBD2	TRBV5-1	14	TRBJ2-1	CASRASGSYNEQFF	TGCGCCAGCAGGGCTAGCGGGAGCTACAATGAGCAGTTCTTC
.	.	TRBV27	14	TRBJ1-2	CASSLVRDNYGYTF	TGTGCCAGCAGTTTGGTCAGAGATAACTATGGCTACACCTTC
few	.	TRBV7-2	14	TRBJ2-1	CASSCGVWCNEQFF	TGTGCCAGCAGCTGTGGGGTATGGTGTAATGAGCAGTTCTTC
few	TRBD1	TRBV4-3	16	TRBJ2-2	CASSQEGQLGTGELFF	TGCGCCAGCAGCCAAGAGGGACAGTTAGGGACCGGGGAGCTGTTTTTT
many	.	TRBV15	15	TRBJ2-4	CATTLAGKAKNIQYF	TGTGCCACCACCCTGGCGGGAAAGGCCAAAAACATTCAGTACTTC
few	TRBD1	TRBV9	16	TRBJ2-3	CASAPRDRGFTDTQYF	TGTGCCAGCGCGCCCCGGGACAGGGGGTTTACTGATACGCAGTATTTT
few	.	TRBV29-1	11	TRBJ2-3	CSGIKRDTQYF	TGCAGCGGGATAAAAAGGGATACGCAGTATTTT
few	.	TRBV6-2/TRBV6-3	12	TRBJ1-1	CASSRGRTEAFF	TGTGCCAGCAGTCGAGGGAGGACTGAAGCTTTCTTT
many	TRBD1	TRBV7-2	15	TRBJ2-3	CASSLRQGATDTQYF	TGTGCCAGCAGCTTAAGACAGGGGGCGACAGATACGCAGTATTTT
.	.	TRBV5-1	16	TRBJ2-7	CASSLAVAPPRGEQYF	TGCGCCAGCAGCTTGGCTGTTGCACCACCCCGGGGTGAGCAGTACTTC
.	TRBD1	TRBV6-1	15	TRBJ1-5	CASSTDRGTNQPQHF	TGTGCCAGCAGCACGGACAGGGGAACCAATCAGCCCCAGCATTTT
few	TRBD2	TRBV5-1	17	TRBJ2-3	CASSLALAGGGTDTQYF	TGCGCCAGCAGCTTGGCCTTAGCGGGAGGCGGCACAGATACGCAGTATTTT
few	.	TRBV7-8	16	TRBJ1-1	CASSLEGGIRLGEAFF	TGTGCCAGCAGCTTAGAGGGAGGGATTCGTTTAGGTGAAGCTTTCTTT
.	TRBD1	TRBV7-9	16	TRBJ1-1	CASSSSGGQMNTEAFF	TGTGCCAGCAGCTCTTCTGGGGGACAGATGAACACTGAAGCTTTCTTT
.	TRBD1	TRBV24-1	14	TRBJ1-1	CATAAGTGVSEAFF	TGTGCCACCGCAGCCGGGACAGGGGTGTCTGAAGCTTTCTTT
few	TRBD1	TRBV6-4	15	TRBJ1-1	CASSDRTGLYTEAFF	TGTGCCAGCAGTGACCGGACAGGGCTCTACACTGAAGCTTTCTTT